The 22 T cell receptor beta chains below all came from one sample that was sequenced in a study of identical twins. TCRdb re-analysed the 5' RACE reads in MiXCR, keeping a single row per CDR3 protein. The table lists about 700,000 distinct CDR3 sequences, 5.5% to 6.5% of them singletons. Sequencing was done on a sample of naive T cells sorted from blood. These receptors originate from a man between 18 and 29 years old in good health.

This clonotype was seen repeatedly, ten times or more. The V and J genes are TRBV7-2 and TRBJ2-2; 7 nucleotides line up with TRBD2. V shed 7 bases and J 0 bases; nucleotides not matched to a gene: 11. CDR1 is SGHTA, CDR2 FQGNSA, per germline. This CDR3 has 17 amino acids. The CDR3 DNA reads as TGTGCCAGCACCCGACCGCCGGGACTACCGAACACCGGGGAGCTGTTTTTT. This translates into CASTRPPGLPNTGELFF.

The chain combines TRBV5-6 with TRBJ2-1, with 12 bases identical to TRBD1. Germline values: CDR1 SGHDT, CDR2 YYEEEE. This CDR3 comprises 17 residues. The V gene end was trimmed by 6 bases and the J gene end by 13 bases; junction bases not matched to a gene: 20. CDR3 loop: CASTSTNRDRGLTIQFF. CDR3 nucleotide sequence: TGTGCCAGCACATCTACAAACCGGGACAGGGGGCTCACGATACAGTTCTTC.

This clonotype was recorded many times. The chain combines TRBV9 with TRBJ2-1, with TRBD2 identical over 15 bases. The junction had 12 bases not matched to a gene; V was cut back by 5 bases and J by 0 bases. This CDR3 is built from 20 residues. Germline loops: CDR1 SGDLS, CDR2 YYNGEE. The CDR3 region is CASRDPSGLAGGLSYNEQFF. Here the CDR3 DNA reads TGTGCCAGCAGGGACCCCTCGGGACTAGCGGGAGGTCTCTCCTACAATGAGCAGTTCTTC.

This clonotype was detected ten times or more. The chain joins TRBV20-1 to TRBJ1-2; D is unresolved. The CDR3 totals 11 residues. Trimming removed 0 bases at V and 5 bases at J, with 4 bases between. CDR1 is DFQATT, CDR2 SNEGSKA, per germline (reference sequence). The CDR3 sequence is CSARDLYGYTF. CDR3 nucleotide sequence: TGCAGTGCTAGAGATCTGTATGGCTACACCTTC.

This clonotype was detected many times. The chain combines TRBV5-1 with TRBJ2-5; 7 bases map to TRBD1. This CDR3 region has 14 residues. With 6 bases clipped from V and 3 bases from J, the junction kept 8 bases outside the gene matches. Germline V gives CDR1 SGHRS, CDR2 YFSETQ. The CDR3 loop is CASTLTGVEETQYF. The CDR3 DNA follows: TGCGCCAGCACTCTAACAGGGGTTGAAGAGACCCAGTACTTC. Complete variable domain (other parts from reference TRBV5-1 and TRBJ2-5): KAGVTQTPRYLIKTRGQQVTLSCSPISGHRSVSWYQQTPGQGLQFLFEYFSETQRNKGNFPGRFSGRQFSNSRSEMNVSTLELGDSALYLCASTLTGVEETQYFGPGTRLLVL.

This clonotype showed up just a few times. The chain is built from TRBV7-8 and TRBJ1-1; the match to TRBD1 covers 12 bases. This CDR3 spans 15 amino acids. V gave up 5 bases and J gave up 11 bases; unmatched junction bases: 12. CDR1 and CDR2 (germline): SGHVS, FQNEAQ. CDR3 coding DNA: TGTGCCAGCAGCACGCCGGGACAGGGGGCTTGGTATGCTTTCTTT. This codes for CASSTPGQGAWYAFF.

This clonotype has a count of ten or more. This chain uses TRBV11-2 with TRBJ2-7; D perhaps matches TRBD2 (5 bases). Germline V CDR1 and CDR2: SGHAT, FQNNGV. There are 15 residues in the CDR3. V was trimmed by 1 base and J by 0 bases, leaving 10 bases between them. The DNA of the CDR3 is TGTGCCAGCAGCTTAGCGGGGATTAGCTCCTACGAGCAGTACGTC. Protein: CASSLAGISSYEQYV.

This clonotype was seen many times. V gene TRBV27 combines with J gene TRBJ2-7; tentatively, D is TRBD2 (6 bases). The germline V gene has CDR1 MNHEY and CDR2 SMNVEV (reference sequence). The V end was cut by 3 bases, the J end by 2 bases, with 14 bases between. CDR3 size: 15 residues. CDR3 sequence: CASSLALASPYEQYF. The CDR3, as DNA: TGTGCCAGCAGTTTGGCGCTAGCGTCCCCCTACGAGCAGTACTTC.

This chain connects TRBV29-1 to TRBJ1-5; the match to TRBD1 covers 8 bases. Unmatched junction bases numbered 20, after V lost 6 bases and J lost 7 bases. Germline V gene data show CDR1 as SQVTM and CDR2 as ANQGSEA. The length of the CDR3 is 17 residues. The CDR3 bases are TGCAGCGTAGAAAAAATCTCCTCCAGGACAGGGCCCCAGCCCCAGCATTTT. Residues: CSVEKISSRTGPQPQHF.

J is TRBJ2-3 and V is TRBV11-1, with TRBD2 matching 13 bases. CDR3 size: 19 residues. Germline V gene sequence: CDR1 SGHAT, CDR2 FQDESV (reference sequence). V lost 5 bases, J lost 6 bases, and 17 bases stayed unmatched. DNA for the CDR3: TGTGCCAGCAGCCCCCAGACCGGACTAGCGGGAGTCGGTCACGATACGCAGTATTTT. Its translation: CASSPQTGLAGVGHDTQYF.

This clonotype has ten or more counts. DNA of the CDR3: TGCAGTGCTAGAGAGGTGTGGTGGGAGGGCAATGAGCAGTTCTTC. Its translation: CSAREVWWEGNEQFF. V usage is TRBV20-1 and J usage is TRBJ2-1; 7 bases map to TRBD2. With V trimmed by 0 bases and J by 6 bases, 8 bases remained unmatched. Germline loops: CDR1 DFQATT, CDR2 SNEGSKA (reference sequence). CDR3 length: 15 residues.

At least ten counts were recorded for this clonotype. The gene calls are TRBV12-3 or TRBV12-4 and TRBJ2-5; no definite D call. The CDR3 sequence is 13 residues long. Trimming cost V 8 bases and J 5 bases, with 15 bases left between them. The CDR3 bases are TGTGCCAGCCTTATGACTTGGACGGAGACCCAGTACTTC. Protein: CASLMTWTETQYF.

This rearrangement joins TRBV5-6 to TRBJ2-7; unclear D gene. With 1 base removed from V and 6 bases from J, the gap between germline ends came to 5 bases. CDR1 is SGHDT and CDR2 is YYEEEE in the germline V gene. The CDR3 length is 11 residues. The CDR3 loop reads CASSLRTEQYF. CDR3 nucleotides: TGTGCCAGCAGCTTGAGGACCGAGCAGTACTTC.

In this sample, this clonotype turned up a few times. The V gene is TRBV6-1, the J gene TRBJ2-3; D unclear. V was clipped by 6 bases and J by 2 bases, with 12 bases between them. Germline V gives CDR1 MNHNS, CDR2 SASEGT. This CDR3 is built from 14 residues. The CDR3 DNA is TGTGCCAGCAGCCAATCCGACACCACAGATACGCAGTATTTT. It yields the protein CASSQSDTTDTQYF.

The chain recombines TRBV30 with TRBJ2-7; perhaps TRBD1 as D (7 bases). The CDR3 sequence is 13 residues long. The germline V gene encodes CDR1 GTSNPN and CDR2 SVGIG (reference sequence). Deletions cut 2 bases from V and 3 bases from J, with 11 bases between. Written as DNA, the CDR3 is TGTGCCTGGAGTCAGGGGGGTCTCTACGAGCAGTACTTC. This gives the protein CAWSQGGLYEQYF.

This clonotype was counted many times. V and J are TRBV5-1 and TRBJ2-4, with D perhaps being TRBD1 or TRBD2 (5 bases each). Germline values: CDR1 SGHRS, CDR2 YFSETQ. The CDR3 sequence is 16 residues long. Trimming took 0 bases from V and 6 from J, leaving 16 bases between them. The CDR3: CASSLGGSGTLNIQYF. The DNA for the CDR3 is TGCGCCAGCAGCTTGGGGGGATCCGGGACCCTAAACATTCAGTACTTC.

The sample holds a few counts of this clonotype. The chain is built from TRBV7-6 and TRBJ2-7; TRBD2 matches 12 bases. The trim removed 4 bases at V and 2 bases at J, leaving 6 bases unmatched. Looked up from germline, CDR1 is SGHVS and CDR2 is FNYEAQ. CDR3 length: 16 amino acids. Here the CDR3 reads CASSSGLAGGPYEQYF. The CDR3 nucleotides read TGTGCCAGCAGCTCGGGGCTAGCGGGAGGGCCCTACGAGCAGTACTTC.

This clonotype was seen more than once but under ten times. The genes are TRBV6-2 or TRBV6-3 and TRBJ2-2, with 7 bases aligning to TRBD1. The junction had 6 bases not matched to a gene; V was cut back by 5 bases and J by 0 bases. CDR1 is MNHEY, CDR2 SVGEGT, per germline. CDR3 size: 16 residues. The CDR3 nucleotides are TGTGCCAGCAGTCGAGACAGGGCCTCGAACACCGGGGAGCTGTTTTTT. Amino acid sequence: CASSRDRASNTGELFF.

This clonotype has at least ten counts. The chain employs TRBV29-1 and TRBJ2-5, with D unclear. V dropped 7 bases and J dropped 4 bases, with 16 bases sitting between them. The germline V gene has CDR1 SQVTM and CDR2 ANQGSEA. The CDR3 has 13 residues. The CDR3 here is CSALVAHRETQYF. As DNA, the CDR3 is TGCAGCGCCCTAGTGGCCCACCGAGAGACCCAGTACTTC.

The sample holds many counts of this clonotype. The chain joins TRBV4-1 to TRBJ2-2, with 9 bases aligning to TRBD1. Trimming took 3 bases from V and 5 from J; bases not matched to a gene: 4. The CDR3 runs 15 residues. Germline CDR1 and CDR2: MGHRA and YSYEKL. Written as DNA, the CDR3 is TGCGCCAGCAGCCATCCCGGGACAGGGACCGGGGAGCTGTTTTTT. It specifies CASSHPGTGTGELFF.

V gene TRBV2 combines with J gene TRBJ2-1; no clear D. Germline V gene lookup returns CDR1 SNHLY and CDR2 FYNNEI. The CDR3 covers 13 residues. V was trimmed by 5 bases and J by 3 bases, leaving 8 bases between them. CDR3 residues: CASSLSYYNEQFF. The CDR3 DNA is TGTGCCAGCAGTCTGTCTTACTACAATGAGCAGTTCTTC.

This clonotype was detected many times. As DNA, the CDR3 is TGCGCCAGCAGCCAAGTCACAGCTCGAAATGAAAAACTGTTTTTT. Translating gives CASSQVTARNEKLFF. The rearrangement joins TRBV4-1 to TRBJ1-4, with D unresolved. Germline lookup yields CDR1 MGHRA and CDR2 YSYEKL. The V and J ends lost 1 base and 5 bases respectively, with 11 bases between them. The CDR3 contains 15 residues.